The rows below give T cell receptor beta chains drawn from one sample of a study of CXCR3-negative and CXCR3-positive naive CD8 T cells. From its re-call of the 5' RACE reads, TCRdb lists each CDR3 protein once, without DNA. This repertoire includes approximately 96,000 distinct CDR3 sequences. Source material: naive CXCR3+ CD8+ T cells from blood. These receptors came from a human donor in good health. Some clones in this sample may be carry-over from other donors' samples. CDR3s include the opening cysteine and the closing phenylalanine or tryptophan. Each record gives: J gene, V gene, clone size, CDR3 protein. Rows give clone size only sometimes, using once, few, many, or a class for an expanded clone.

j_call: TRBJ2-7
v_call: TRBV20-1
clone_size: -
cdr3_aa: CSARDQNYEQYF

j_call: TRBJ2-5
v_call: TRBV19
clone_size: -
cdr3_aa: CASSVPGQGEAGQETQYF

j_call: TRBJ2-7
v_call: TRBV11-3
clone_size: -
cdr3_aa: CASSSSGRGAFYEQYF

j_call: TRBJ2-7
v_call: TRBV5-1
clone_size: -
cdr3_aa: CASSLGGLGSSYEQYF

j_call: TRBJ2-3
v_call: TRBV13
clone_size: -
cdr3_aa: CASSPSTVMGITDTQYF

j_call: TRBJ2-5
v_call: TRBV7-2
clone_size: -
cdr3_aa: CASSLDAGGEETQYF

j_call: TRBJ2-7
v_call: TRBV12-3/TRBV12-4
clone_size: medium-sized
cdr3_aa: CASSSTYEQYF

j_call: TRBJ2-3
v_call: TRBV6-4
clone_size: -
cdr3_aa: CASSAGRGYPDTQYF

j_call: TRBJ2-7
v_call: TRBV7-9
clone_size: -
cdr3_aa: CASSPVVTGREQYF

j_call: TRBJ2-7
v_call: TRBV14
clone_size: -
cdr3_aa: CATSHPDNPYEQYF

j_call: TRBJ2-1
v_call: TRBV29-1
clone_size: -
cdr3_aa: CSVEDLHGLAGGPGNEQFF

j_call: TRBJ1-1
v_call: TRBV6-1
clone_size: -
cdr3_aa: CASSEAVENTEAFF

j_call: TRBJ2-2
v_call: TRBV7-3
clone_size: -
cdr3_aa: CASSFGDHYTGELFF

j_call: TRBJ2-7
v_call: TRBV12-3/TRBV12-4
clone_size: -
cdr3_aa: CASTLDGEQYF

j_call: TRBJ2-5
v_call: TRBV7-9
clone_size: -
cdr3_aa: CATGTGGEGETQYF

j_call: TRBJ1-2
v_call: TRBV10-3
clone_size: -
cdr3_aa: CAINSYGDGYTF

j_call: TRBJ2-2
v_call: TRBV28
clone_size: -
cdr3_aa: CASSHRGPRIGELFF

j_call: TRBJ2-7
v_call: TRBV27
clone_size: -
cdr3_aa: CASSFLDVDEQYF

j_call: TRBJ2-5
v_call: TRBV4-1
clone_size: -
cdr3_aa: CASSPREGGSIQETQYF

j_call: TRBJ2-5
v_call: TRBV3-1
clone_size: -
cdr3_aa: CASSHLLGTSSQETQYF

j_call: TRBJ1-2
v_call: TRBV2
clone_size: -
cdr3_aa: CATKGRDGGYTF

j_call: TRBJ2-7
v_call: TRBV28
clone_size: -
cdr3_aa: CASSLTNGYEQYF

j_call: TRBJ2-7
v_call: TRBV28
clone_size: -
cdr3_aa: CASSFSLQARYEQYF

j_call: TRBJ2-7
v_call: TRBV5-1
clone_size: -
cdr3_aa: CASSSYSGFAYEQYF

j_call: TRBJ2-3
v_call: TRBV6-1
clone_size: -
cdr3_aa: CASSTHGGGTDTQYF

j_call: TRBJ1-6
v_call: TRBV6-5
clone_size: -
cdr3_aa: CASRLIPIESPLHF

j_call: TRBJ1-1
v_call: TRBV7-9
clone_size: -
cdr3_aa: CAGVGRGEDNTEAFF

j_call: TRBJ1-5
v_call: TRBV5-1
clone_size: -
cdr3_aa: CASSLLGTGDQPQHF

j_call: TRBJ2-7
v_call: TRBV7-2
clone_size: -
cdr3_aa: CASSPSGFYEQYF

j_call: TRBJ2-7
v_call: TRBV21-1
clone_size: -
cdr3_aa: CASSKLGNYEQYF

j_call: TRBJ2-7
v_call: TRBV25-1
clone_size: -
cdr3_aa: CASSEVGGLVYEQYF

j_call: TRBJ2-7
v_call: TRBV6-2/TRBV6-3
clone_size: -
cdr3_aa: CASSGWDRPYEQYF

j_call: TRBJ2-1
v_call: TRBV5-1
clone_size: -
cdr3_aa: CASRFTRGPYNEQFF

j_call: TRBJ2-7
v_call: TRBV7-9
clone_size: -
cdr3_aa: CASSPRQRVYEQYF

j_call: TRBJ1-5
v_call: TRBV19
clone_size: -
cdr3_aa: CASSMRGAWGQPQHF

j_call: TRBJ2-7
v_call: TRBV12-3/TRBV12-4
clone_size: -
cdr3_aa: CASGLAGYEQYF

j_call: TRBJ2-7
v_call: TRBV7-9
clone_size: -
cdr3_aa: CASSIERDSTTYEQYF

j_call: TRBJ2-1
v_call: TRBV5-1
clone_size: -
cdr3_aa: CASSRGLSSYNEQFF

j_call: TRBJ1-2
v_call: TRBV6-2/TRBV6-3
clone_size: -
cdr3_aa: CASRTGGSYEYGYTF

j_call: TRBJ1-2
v_call: TRBV10-3
clone_size: -
cdr3_aa: CAILTGDGYGYTF

j_call: TRBJ2-3
v_call: TRBV5-1
clone_size: -
cdr3_aa: CASLGDADTQYF

j_call: TRBJ2-7
v_call: TRBV7-6
clone_size: -
cdr3_aa: CASSLEPGQGVGEQYF

j_call: TRBJ1-1
v_call: TRBV14
clone_size: -
cdr3_aa: CASSQDPGMNTEAFF

j_call: TRBJ1-6
v_call: TRBV4-2
clone_size: -
cdr3_aa: CASREGQGDSPLHF

j_call: TRBJ1-1
v_call: TRBV30
clone_size: -
cdr3_aa: CAWTAGLGTEAFF

j_call: TRBJ2-5
v_call: TRBV2
clone_size: -
cdr3_aa: CASNAGQGSTETQYF

j_call: TRBJ2-5
v_call: TRBV7-9
clone_size: -
cdr3_aa: CASSLSTGPETQYF

j_call: TRBJ1-1
v_call: TRBV2
clone_size: -
cdr3_aa: CASSARQGFPEAFF

j_call: TRBJ1-5
v_call: TRBV7-2
clone_size: -
cdr3_aa: CASSHGYNQPQHF

j_call: TRBJ2-1
v_call: TRBV19
clone_size: -
cdr3_aa: CASSTADNEQFF

j_call: TRBJ1-3
v_call: TRBV6-2/TRBV6-3
clone_size: -
cdr3_aa: CASSYVPGGPSGNTIYF

j_call: TRBJ2-7
v_call: TRBV10-3
clone_size: -
cdr3_aa: CAISEGRPSSYEQYF

j_call: TRBJ2-7
v_call: TRBV19
clone_size: -
cdr3_aa: CASSISTYEQYF

j_call: TRBJ1-2
v_call: TRBV6-2/TRBV6-3
clone_size: -
cdr3_aa: CASSYAGYYGYTF

j_call: TRBJ2-5
v_call: TRBV29-1
clone_size: -
cdr3_aa: CSVGLVNEAKTQYF

j_call: TRBJ1-5
v_call: TRBV4-3
clone_size: -
cdr3_aa: CASSQGTGESNQPQHF

j_call: TRBJ2-1
v_call: TRBV5-1
clone_size: -
cdr3_aa: CASSLRQAVSSYNEQFF